This entry lists 2 T cell receptor beta chains sequenced from one sample in a study of T cell responses to AZD1222 COVID-19 vaccine. Libraries were prepared by immunoSEQ multiplex PCR; TCRdb keeps only in-frame clonotypes and omits some of them. The sample gives 150,000 to 160,000 clones, 90% of which show up once; 15% to 20% is in the top ten. The sample was peripheral blood, taken on day 0 of AZD1222 vaccination. These receptors all come from an adult in good health.

The CDR3, as DNA: TGTGCCAGCAGCTGGGCAGATGCAACTAATGAAAAACTGTTTTTT. Translating gives CASSWADATNEKLFF. V and J are TRBV7-8 and TRBJ1-4; D is unresolved. The V gene's germline CDR1 is SGHVS and CDR2 FQNEAQ. The CDR3 loop spans 15 amino acids. V was shortened by 4 bases and J by 0 bases, with 9 bases between the two germline ends.

V usage is TRBV5-1 and J usage is TRBJ1-5, with D unclear. Germline V gene lookup returns CDR1 SGHRS and CDR2 YFSETQ. Between the trimmed V and J ends, which lost 2 bases and 5 bases, there was a span of 8 bases. CDR3 length: 13 amino acids. The CDR3 here is CASSFNPYQPQHF. The CDR3 region has the DNA TGCGCCAGCAGCTTTAATCCCTATCAGCCCCAGCATTTT.